This T cell receptor beta chain was retrieved from a study of T cell responses to AZD1222 COVID-19 vaccine. V lost 6 bases, J lost 5 bases, and 13 bases lay in between. Germline CDR1 is SGHAT and CDR2 is FQDESV (reference sequence). This CDR3 is 13 amino acids long. Profiling relied on immunoSEQ multiplex PCR, and the TCRdb table lists in-frame clones only, not all of them. The sample contains 140,000 to 150,000 clones, 92% of which appear only once. The material was peripheral blood, obtained on day 0 of AZD1222 vaccination. The chain has TRBV11-1 and TRBJ1-1, with no clear D. This sequence originates from an adult in good health. In DNA, the CDR3 is TGTGCCAGCAGGATGCTGGGGAAGACTGAAGCTTTCTTT. Translating gives CASRMLGKTEAFF.